These T cell receptor beta chains were read from a single sample in a study of cytomegalovirus exposure and HLA in healthy donors. Sequenced by immunoSEQ multiplex PCR; TCRdb stores in-frame clones only, minus some. The sample includes more than 140,000 clones. Sequencing input: PBMCs. Receptors originate from a woman aged 18-29 years in good health and CMV-seronegative. Both conserved end residues are part of each CDR3. The order of the fields is V gene, D gene, J gene, CDR3 DNA, CDR3 protein. A D gene is named only where the DNA matches it firmly.

>TRBV7-8|-|TRBJ2-7
TGTGCCAGCAGCTCCCAGGCCGGTTACGACCGGCAGTACTTC
CASSSQAGYDRQYF
>TRBV4-1|TRBD2|TRBJ2-3
TGCGCCAGCAGCCAAGTTATAATTGCAGCGGGAGCCCCTAGCACAGATACGCAGTATTTT
CASSQVIIAAGAPSTDTQYF
>TRBV5-3|-|TRBJ1-1
TGTGCCAGAAGCTTACAGGACAAGAACACTGAAGCTTTCTTT
CARSLQDKNTEAFF
>TRBV6-4|-|TRBJ2-2
TGTGCCAGCAGTGATTCTGACACCGGGGAGCTGTTTTTT
CASSDSDTGELFF
>TRBV5-1|-|TRBJ1-2
TGCGCCAGCAGCTTGGGCCTGGGAGCTGGCTACACCTTC
CASSLGLGAGYTF
>TRBV30|-|TRBJ1-5
TGTGCCTGGAGTGGGGGAGGTTCGGGGCCCCAGCATTTT
CAWSGGGSGPQHF
>TRBV29-1|TRBD2|TRBJ2-1
TGCAGCGTTAGGACTAGCGGGAGGCTCGATGAGCAGTTCTTC
CSVRTSGRLDEQFF
>TRBV30|-|TRBJ1-1
TGTGCCTGGAGTCCAAACGGGATTTGGGAAGCTTTCTTT
CAWSPNGIWEAFF
>TRBV6-5|-|TRBJ1-3
TGTGCCAGCAGTTTGGGCGGGGCAGTTCGAAACACCATATATTTT
CASSLGGAVRNTIYF
>TRBV5-4|TRBD2|TRBJ2-7
TGTGCCAGCAGCTTGGGGGGGCGAGGGACTAGCGGGAGCTACGAGCAGTACTTC
CASSLGGRGTSGSYEQYF
>TRBV10-1|-|TRBJ2-3
TGCGCCAGCAGTGAGGGCTCGCGGGACACAGATACGCAGTATTTT
CASSEGSRDTDTQYF
>TRBV19|TRBD2|TRBJ2-1
TGTGCCAGTAGTGCCACCGGGACTAGCGTCAATGAGCAGTTCTTC
CASSATGTSVNEQFF
>TRBV7-2|TRBD2|TRBJ2-1
TGTGCCAGCAGCTTGGGGGGGTGGAATGAGCAGTTCTTC
CASSLGGWNEQFF
>TRBV2|TRBD1|TRBJ2-2
TGTGCCAGCAGTGGGGCAGGGGGTCGAATCAACACCGGGGAGCTGTTTTTT
CASSGAGGRINTGELFF
>TRBV5-4|TRBD2|TRBJ2-2
TGTGCCAGCAGCGCGGGGGTAAATACCGGGGAGCTGTTTTTT
CASSAGVNTGELFF
>TRBV5-1|-|TRBJ2-1
TGCGCCAGCAGCTTGGCGGCGGGCTCCTACAATGAGCAGTTCTTC
CASSLAAGSYNEQFF
>TRBV6-5|-|TRBJ1-1
TGTGCCAGCAGTATAGGGACATTGAACACTGAAGCTTTCTTT
CASSIGTLNTEAFF
>TRBV5-4|-|TRBJ1-2
TGTGCCAGCAGCCCCGGACAGTATGGGGAAACCTTC
CASSPGQYGETF
>TRBV11-3|TRBD2|TRBJ2-3
TGTGCCAGCAGCTCCGGGACTAGCGGGAGATCAGATACGCAGTATTTT
CASSSGTSGRSDTQYF
>TRBV27|TRBD1|TRBJ1-2
TGTGCCAGCAGTTTGGCATTGGGACAGGCCTTTGGCTACACCTTC
CASSLALGQAFGYTF
>TRBV5-6|-|TRBJ1-5
TGTGCCAGCAGCTCCGGGACGGGAGTTTTTAGCAATCAGCCCCAGCATTTT
CASSSGTGVFSNQPQHF
>TRBV15|-|TRBJ2-3
TGTGCCACCAGCAGAGATCGGAGGGATACGCAGTATTTT
CATSRDRRDTQYF
>TRBV4-3|TRBD1|TRBJ2-1
TGCGCCAGCAGCGCCGAGGGGGCGGTACTCAATGAGCAGTTCTTC
CASSAEGAVLNEQFF
>TRBV2|TRBD2|TRBJ2-4
TGTGCCAGCAGTGAAAGGACTAGCCCCAAAAACATTCAGTACTTC
CASSERTSPKNIQYF
>TRBV7-2|-|TRBJ1-1
TGTGCCAGCAGCTTAGCGGGGGCGCAGGGGATGAACACTGAAGCTTTCTTT
CASSLAGAQGMNTEAFF
>TRBV5-6|-|TRBJ2-1
TGTGCCAGCAGCCGAGGTACGGGAGCAAGCTACAATGAGCAGTTCTTC
CASSRGTGASYNEQFF
>TRBV10-2|TRBD2|TRBJ2-7
TGCGCCAGCAGTGCACCGGGACTAAGCGAGCAGTACTTC
CASSAPGLSEQYF
>TRBV4-1|TRBD2|TRBJ2-1
TGCGCCAGCAGCCAAATACTAGCGGGGAGCAATGAGCAGTTCTTC
CASSQILAGSNEQFF
>TRBV7-8|-|TRBJ1-1
TGTGCCAGCAGCCGAACTTTGAGAGATGTAGCTTTCTTT
CASSRTLRDVAFF
>TRBV5-1|-|TRBJ2-5
TGCGCCAGCCACGGGAGTAACCAAGAGACCCAGTACTTC
CASHGSNQETQYF
>TRBV9|-|TRBJ2-3
TGTGCCAGCAGCGGAGGACTTGCCACCGGTATAGATACGCAGTATTTT
CASSGGLATGIDTQYF
>TRBV2|TRBD2|TRBJ2-5
TGTGCCAGCTCTGAGACTAGCGGGAGGGCCGGGAAGGAGACCCAGTACTTC
CASSETSGRAGKETQYF
>TRBV18|TRBD2|TRBJ2-1
TGTGCCAGCCACACCAAGGGGACTAGCGGGAGAGGGTACAATGAGCAGTTCTTC
CASHTKGTSGRGYNEQFF
>TRBV5-1|-|TRBJ2-5
TGCGCCAGCAGCTTGGGTCCTTCTTCCCGGGAGCCCCAGTACTTC
CASSLGPSSREPQYF
>TRBV19|TRBD2|TRBJ2-5
TGTGCCAGTAGTTTGGGACTAGCGGGAGGACCTGAAGAGACCCAGTACTTC
CASSLGLAGGPEETQYF
>TRBV4-2|-|TRBJ1-1
TGTGCCAGCAGCCAAGGTGAAGGTCCTCGGGACACTGAAGCTTTCTTT
CASSQGEGPRDTEAFF
>TRBV5-1|-|TRBJ2-1
TGCGCCAGCAGCCTCCCCACCACAGGGAATGAGCAGTTCTTC
CASSLPTTGNEQFF
>TRBV5-4|TRBD1|TRBJ2-1
TGTGCCAGCAGAGGGGACAGGGGAAGGTACAATGAGCAGTTCTTC
CASRGDRGRYNEQFF
>TRBV2|TRBD2|TRBJ2-3
TGTGCCAGCAGCCAAGGTTTAGCGGGAGGGCCGGATACGCAGTATTTT
CASSQGLAGGPDTQYF
>TRBV27|-|TRBJ2-2
TGTGCCAGCACGTGGCAGCGTATGGGGGAGCTGTTTTTT
CASTWQRMGELFF
>TRBV4-2|TRBD2|TRBJ2-1
TGTGCCAGCAGCCAAGCCCCCGGGGGGTTCAATGAGCAGTTCTTC
CASSQAPGGFNEQFF
>TRBV12-5|-|TRBJ1-2
TGTGCTAGTGGCTTTAGTATCCCCCGGGGGGACTATGGCTACACCTTC
CASGFSIPRGDYGYTF
>TRBV27|TRBD1|TRBJ1-5
TGTGCCAGCAGTTCAATCGGAACCCAGGGGGGAAATCAGCCCCAGCATTTT
CASSSIGTQGGNQPQHF
>TRBV10-3|TRBD2|TRBJ2-3
TGTGCCATCAGTGGCGGTGGCGGGAGGGGAGATACGCAGTATTTT
CAISGGGGRGDTQYF
>TRBV25-1|-|TRBJ1-2
TGTGCCAGCAGTGCCGGAGGTGGCTACACCTTC
CASSAGGGYTF
>TRBV11-2|TRBD1|TRBJ2-7
TGTGCCAGCAGCTTTCAGACAGGGGAGGCCTACGAGCAGTACTTC
CASSFQTGEAYEQYF
>TRBV10-2|TRBD2|TRBJ2-1
TGCGCCAGCAAAAGACTAGCCTACTACAATGAGCAGTTCTTC
CASKRLAYYNEQFF
>TRBV11-2|-|TRBJ2-5
TGTGCCAGCAGCTTTGAGGGGGAAGAGACCCAGTACTTC
CASSFEGEETQYF
>TRBV4-1|TRBD2|TRBJ2-7
TGCGCCAGCAGCCAAGAGGGACTAGCGGACCTGTACGAGCAGTACTTC
CASSQEGLADLYEQYF